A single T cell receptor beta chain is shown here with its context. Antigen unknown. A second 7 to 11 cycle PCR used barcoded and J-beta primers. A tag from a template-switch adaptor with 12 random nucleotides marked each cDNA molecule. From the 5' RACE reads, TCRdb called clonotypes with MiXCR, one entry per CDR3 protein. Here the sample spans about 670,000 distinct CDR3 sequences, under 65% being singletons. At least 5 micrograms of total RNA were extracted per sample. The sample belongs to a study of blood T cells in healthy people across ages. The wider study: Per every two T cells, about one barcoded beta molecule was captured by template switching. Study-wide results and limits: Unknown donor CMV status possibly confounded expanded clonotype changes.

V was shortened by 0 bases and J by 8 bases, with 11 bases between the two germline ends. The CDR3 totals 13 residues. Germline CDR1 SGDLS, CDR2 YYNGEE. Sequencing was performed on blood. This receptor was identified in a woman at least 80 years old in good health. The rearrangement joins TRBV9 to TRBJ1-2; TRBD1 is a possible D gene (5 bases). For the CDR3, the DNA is TGTGCCAGCAGCGTAGGGGGGGATAGCGGCTACACCTTC. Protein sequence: CASSVGGDSGYTF.